This T cell receptor (beta chain) stems from a study of blood T cells in healthy people across ages. Study conclusions and caveats: With naive T cell percentage, TCR beta diversity showed a strong correlation.

The table lists this clonotype with a few counts. Antigen specificity is unknown. The use of a sample-barcoded 5' primer and a J-beta primer mix characterized a second PCR of roughly 6 to 12 cycles. One entry per CDR3 protein, called by TCRdb with MiXCR from the 5' RACE reads. The sample shows approximately 580,000 distinct CDR3 sequences, about 25% of them seen only once. The CDR3 length is 14 residues. CDR1 is SGHDT, CDR2 YYEEEE, per germline. In addition, the sample was reused for a study of T cells of mothers and their children.

The TCR sequence derives from a boy younger than 18 in good health. Sequenced: blood. J is TRBJ2-5 and V is TRBV5-6; unclear D gene. The end of the DNA fits TRBJ2-1 better, so the J call may be wrong. The chain's CDR3 is CASSLDELGRKQFF. CDR3 nucleotide sequence: TGTGCCAGCAGCTTGGACGAGTTGGGCCGAAAGCAGTTCTTC.